These 2 T cell receptor beta chains came from one sample sequenced in a study of patients and donors after allogeneic stem cell transplantation. TCRdb recomputed calls from the RT-PCR reads with MiXCR, one row per CDR3 protein. Of roughly 880,000 distinct CDR3 sequences listed, over 15% were seen once; the top ten hold 5.5% to 6.5%. The specimen was blood, either unsorted or a sorted T cell fraction (not recorded which). Every receptor here comes from a human donor who was either an allogeneic HSCT recipient or a stem cell or donor lymphocyte infusion donor (not recorded which). It is not recorded whose cells these are; they may come from a transplant donor.

The sample holds a few counts of this clonotype. The V and J genes are TRBV20-1 and TRBJ2-6, with D hard to call. With 3 bases removed from V and 4 bases from J, the gap between germline ends came to 13 bases. The CDR3 extends over 15 amino acids. Germline CDR1 is DFQATT and CDR2 is SNEGSKA (reference sequence). CDR3 DNA sequence: TGCAGTGCTAGGGAAGGGTCCCGGGGGGCCAACGTCCTGACTTTC. Protein sequence: CSAREGSRGANVLTF.

The sample holds a few counts of this clonotype. The rearrangement joins TRBV4-1 to TRBJ1-1; 8 nucleotides match TRBD1. Germline V gives CDR1 MGHRA, CDR2 YSYEKL. The CDR3 has 18 residues. Unmatched junction bases numbered 14, after V lost 0 bases and J lost 5 bases. The CDR3 region is CASSQDSPHGQGGTEAFF. The CDR3 DNA is TGCGCCAGCAGCCAAGATAGCCCCCACGGACAGGGAGGGACTGAAGCTTTCTTT.